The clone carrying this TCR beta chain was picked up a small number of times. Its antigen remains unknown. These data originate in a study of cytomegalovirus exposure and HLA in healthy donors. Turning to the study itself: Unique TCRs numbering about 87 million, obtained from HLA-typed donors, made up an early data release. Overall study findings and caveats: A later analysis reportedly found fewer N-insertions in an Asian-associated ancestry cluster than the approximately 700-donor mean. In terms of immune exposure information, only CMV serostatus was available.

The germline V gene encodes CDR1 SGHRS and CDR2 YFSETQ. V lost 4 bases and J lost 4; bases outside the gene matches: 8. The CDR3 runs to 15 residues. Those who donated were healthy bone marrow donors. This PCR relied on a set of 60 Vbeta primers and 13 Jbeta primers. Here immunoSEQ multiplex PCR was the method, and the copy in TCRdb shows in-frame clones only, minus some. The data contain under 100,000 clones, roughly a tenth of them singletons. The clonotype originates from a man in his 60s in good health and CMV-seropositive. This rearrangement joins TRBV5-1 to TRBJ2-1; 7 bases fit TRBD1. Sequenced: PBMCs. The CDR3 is CASSLGTDFYNEQFF. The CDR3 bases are TGCGCCAGCAGCCTTGGGACAGATTTTTACAATGAGCAGTTCTTC.